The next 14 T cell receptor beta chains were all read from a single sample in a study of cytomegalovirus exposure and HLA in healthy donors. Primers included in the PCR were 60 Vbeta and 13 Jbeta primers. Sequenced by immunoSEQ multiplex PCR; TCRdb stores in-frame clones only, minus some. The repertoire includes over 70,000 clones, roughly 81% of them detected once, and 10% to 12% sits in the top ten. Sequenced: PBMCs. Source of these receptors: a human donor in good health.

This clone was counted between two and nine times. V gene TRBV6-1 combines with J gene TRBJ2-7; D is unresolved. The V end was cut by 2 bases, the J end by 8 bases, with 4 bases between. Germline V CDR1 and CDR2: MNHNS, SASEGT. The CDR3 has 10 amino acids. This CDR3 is CASSETKQYF. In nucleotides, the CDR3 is TGTGCCAGCAGTGAAACAAAGCAGTACTTC.

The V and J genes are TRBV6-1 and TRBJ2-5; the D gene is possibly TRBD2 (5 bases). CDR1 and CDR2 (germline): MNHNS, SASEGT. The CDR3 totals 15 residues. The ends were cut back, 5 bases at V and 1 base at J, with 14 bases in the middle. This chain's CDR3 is CASSPFWTLQETQYF. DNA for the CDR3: TGTGCCAGCAGTCCCTTTTGGACTCTCCAAGAGACCCAGTACTTC.

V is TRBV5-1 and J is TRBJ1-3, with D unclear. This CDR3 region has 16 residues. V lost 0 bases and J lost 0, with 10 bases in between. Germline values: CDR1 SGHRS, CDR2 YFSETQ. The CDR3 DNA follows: TGCGCCAGCAGCTTGGTGGCCGCAACCTCTGGAAACACCATATATTTT. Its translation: CASSLVAATSGNTIYF.

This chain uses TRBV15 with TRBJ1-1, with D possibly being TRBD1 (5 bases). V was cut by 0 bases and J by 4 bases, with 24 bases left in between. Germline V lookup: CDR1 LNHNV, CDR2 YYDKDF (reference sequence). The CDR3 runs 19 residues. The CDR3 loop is CATSRDLGGEGVLGTEAFF. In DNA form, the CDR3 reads TGTGCCACCAGCAGAGATCTCGGGGGAGAAGGGGTATTAGGCACTGAAGCTTTCTTT.

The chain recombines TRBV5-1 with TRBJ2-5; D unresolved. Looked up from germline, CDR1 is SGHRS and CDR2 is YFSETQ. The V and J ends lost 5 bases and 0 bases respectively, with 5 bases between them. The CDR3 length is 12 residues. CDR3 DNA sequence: TGCGCCAGCAGTCGCGACCAAGAGACCCAGTACTTC. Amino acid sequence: CASSRDQETQYF.

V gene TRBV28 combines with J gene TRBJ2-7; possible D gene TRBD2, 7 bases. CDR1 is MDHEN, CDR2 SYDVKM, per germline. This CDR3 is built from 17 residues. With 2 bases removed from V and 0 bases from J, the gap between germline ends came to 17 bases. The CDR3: CASSLPIGGGTSYEQYF. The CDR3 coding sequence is TGTGCCAGCAGTTTACCGATAGGGGGGGGGACCTCCTACGAGCAGTACTTC.

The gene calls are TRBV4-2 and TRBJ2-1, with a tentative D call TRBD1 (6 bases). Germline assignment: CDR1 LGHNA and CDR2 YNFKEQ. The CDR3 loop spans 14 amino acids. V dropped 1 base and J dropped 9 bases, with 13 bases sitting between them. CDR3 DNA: TGTGCCAGCAGCCAAGGGGAACAGGGTGGTGAGCAGTTCTTC. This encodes CASSQGEQGGEQFF.

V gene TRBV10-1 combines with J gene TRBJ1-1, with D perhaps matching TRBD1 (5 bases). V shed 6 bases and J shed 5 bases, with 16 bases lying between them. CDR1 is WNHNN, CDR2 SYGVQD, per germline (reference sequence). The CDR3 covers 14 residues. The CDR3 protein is CASSKGRGRTEAFF. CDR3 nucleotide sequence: TGCGCCAGCAGCAAGGGACGGGGGAGGACTGAAGCTTTCTTT.

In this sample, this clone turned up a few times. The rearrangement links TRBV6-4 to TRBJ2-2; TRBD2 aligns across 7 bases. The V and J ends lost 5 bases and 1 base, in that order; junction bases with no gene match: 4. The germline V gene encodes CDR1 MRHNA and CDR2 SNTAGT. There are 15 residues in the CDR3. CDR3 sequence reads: CASSLTSENTGELFF. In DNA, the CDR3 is TGTGCCAGCAGTCTTACTAGCGAGAACACCGGGGAGCTGTTTTTT.

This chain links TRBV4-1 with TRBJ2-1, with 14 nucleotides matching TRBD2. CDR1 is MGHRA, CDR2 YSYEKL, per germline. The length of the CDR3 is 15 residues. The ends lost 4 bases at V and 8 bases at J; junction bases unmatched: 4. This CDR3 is CASSLMGLAGDEQFF. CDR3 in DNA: TGCGCCAGCAGCCTCATGGGACTAGCGGGAGATGAGCAGTTCTTC.

In DNA form, the CDR3 reads TGTGCCAGTAGTCTACACAGGGGTCGAGTCGGAAACACCATATATTTT. This codes for CASSLHRGRVGNTIYF. The chain uses TRBV19 and TRBJ1-3, with 7 bases that match TRBD1. CDR1 and CDR2 from the germline V gene are LNHDA and SQIVND (reference sequence). Unmatched junction bases numbered 11, after V lost 5 bases and J lost 4 bases. The CDR3 sequence is 16 residues long.

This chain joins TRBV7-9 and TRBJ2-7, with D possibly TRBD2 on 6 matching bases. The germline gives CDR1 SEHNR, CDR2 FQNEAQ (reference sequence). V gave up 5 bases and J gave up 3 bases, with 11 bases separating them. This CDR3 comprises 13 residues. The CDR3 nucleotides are TGTGCCAGCAGCCCCGGAGGGAACTACGAGCAGTACTTC. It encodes CASSPGGNYEQYF. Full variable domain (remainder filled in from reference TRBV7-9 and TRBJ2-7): DTGVSQNPRHKITKRGQNVTFRCDPISEHNRLYWYRQTLGQGPEFLTYFQNEAQLEKSRLLSDRFSAERPKGSFSTLEIQRTEQGDSAMYLCASSPGGNYEQYFGPGTRLTVT.

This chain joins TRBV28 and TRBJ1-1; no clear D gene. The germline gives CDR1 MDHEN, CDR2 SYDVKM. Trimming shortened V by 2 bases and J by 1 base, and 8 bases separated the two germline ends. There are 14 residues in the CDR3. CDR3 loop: CASSLVSRNTEAFF. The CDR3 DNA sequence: TGTGCCAGCAGTTTAGTCTCCAGGAACACTGAAGCTTTCTTT.

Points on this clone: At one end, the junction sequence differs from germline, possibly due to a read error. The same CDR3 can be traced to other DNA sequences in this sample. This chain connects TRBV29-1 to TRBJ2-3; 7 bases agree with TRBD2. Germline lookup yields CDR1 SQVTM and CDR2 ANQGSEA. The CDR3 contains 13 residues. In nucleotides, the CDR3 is TGCAGCGTGGGGGGGATTAGGGTAGATACGCAATATTTT. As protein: CSVGGIRVDTQYF.